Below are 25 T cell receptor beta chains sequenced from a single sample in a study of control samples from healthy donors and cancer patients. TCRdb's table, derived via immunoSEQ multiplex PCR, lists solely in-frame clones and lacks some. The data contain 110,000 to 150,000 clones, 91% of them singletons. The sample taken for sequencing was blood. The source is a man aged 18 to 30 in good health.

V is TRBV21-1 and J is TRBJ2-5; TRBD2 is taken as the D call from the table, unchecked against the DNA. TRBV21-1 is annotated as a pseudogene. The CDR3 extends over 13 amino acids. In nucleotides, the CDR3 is TGTGCCAGCAGCCCTAAGAATGTCGGGACCCAGTACTTC. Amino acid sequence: CASSPKNVGTQYF.

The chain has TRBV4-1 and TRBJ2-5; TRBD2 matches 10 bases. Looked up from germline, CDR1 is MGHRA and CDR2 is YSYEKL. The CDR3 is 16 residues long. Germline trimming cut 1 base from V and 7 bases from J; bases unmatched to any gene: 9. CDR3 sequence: CASSQVEAGGPVTQYF. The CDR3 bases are TGCGCCAGCAGCCAAGTCGAAGCGGGGGGGCCGGTGACCCAGTACTTC.

CDR3 sequence (DNA): TGTGCCAGCAGTTTATGGGGGGGCGGAGGGCAGGCCGTAGGGCAGTACTTC. Translation: CASSLWGGGGQAVGQYF. This chain joins TRBV28 and TRBJ2-7; D tentatively fits TRBD1 or TRBD2 (6 bases each). CDR1 and CDR2 from the germline V gene are MDHEN and SYDVKM. Trimming shortened V by 0 bases and J by 9 bases, and 24 bases separated the two germline ends. CDR3 length: 17 residues.

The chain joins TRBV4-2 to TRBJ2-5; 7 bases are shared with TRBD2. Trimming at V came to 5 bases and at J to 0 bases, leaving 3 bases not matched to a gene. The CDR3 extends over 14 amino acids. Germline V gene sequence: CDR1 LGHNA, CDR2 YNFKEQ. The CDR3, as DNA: TGTGCCAGCAGCGTGGGGGGGTACCAAGAGACCCAGTACTTC. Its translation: CASSVGGYQETQYF.

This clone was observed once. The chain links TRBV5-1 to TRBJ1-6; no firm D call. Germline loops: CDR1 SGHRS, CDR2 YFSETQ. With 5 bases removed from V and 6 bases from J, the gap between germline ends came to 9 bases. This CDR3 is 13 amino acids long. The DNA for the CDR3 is TGCGCCAGCAGTTGGGAGGGTAATTCACCCCTCCACTTT. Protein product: CASSWEGNSPLHF.

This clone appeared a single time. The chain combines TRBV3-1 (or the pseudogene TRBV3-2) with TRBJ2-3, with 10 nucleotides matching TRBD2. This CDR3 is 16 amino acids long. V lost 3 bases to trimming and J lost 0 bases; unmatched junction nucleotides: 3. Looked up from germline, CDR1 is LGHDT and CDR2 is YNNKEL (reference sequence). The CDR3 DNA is TGTGCCAGCAGCCAGGGAGCGGGGGGGAGCACAGATACGCAGTATTTT. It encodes CASSQGAGGSTDTQYF.

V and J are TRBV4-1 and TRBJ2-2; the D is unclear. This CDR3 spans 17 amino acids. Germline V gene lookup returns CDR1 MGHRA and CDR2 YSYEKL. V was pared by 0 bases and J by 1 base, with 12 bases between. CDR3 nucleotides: TGCGCCAGCAGCCAAGAAATTCTCCGCCGGAACACCGGGGAGCTGTTTTTT. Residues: CASSQEILRRNTGELFF.

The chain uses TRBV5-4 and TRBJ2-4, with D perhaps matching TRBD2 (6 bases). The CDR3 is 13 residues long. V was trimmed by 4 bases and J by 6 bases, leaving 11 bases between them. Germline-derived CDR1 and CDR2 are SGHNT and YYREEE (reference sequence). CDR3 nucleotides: TGTGCCAGCAGCCCAGACGGGGGAAACATTCAGTACTTC. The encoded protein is CASSPDGGNIQYF.

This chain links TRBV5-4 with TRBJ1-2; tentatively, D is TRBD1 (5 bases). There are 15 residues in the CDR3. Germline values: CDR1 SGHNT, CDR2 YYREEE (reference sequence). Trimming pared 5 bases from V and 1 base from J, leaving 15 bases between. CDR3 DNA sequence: TGTGCCAGCAGTACCCTTCTCGGGGGTAACTATGGCTACACCTTC. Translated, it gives CASSTLLGGNYGYTF.

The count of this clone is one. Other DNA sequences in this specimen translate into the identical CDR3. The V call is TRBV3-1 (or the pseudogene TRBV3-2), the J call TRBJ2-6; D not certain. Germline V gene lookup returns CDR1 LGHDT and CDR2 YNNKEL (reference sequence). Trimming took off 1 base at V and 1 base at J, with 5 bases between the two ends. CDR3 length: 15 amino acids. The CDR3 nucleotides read TGTGCCAGCAGCCAAGGGGTTTCTGGGGCCAACGTCCTGACTTTC. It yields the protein CASSQGVSGANVLTF.

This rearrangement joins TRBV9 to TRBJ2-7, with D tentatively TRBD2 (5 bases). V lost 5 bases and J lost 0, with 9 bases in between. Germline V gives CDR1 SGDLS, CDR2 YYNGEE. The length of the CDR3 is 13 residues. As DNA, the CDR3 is TGTGCCAGCAGTGACGGGATCTCCTACGAGCAGTACTTC. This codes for CASSDGISYEQYF.

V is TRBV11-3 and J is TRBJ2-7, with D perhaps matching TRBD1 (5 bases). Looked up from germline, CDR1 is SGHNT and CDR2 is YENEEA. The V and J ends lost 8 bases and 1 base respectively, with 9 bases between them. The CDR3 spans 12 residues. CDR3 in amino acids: CASRTRSYEQYF. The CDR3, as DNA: TGTGCCAGCCGGACACGATCCTACGAGCAGTACTTC.

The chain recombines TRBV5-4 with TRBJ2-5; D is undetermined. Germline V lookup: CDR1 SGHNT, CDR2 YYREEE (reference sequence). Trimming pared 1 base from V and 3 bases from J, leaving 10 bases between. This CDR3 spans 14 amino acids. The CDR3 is CASSLKLGEETQYF. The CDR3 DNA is TGTGCCAGCAGCTTGAAACTCGGAGAAGAGACCCAGTACTTC.

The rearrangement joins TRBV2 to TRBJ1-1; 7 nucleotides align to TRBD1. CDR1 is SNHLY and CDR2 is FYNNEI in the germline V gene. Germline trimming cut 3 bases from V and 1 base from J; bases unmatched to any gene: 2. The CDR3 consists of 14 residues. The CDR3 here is CASSDDRANTEAFF. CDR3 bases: TGTGCCAGCAGTGATGACAGGGCGAACACTGAAGCTTTCTTT.

The CDR3 is CASSDRTGPFSPFYGYTF. DNA for the CDR3: TGTGCCAGCAGTGACCGTACAGGGCCCTTCTCCCCCTTCTATGGCTACACCTTC. The V gene is TRBV28, the J gene TRBJ1-2, with D tentatively TRBD1 (6 bases). The V and J ends lost 5 bases and 4 bases respectively, with 26 bases between them. The CDR3 has 18 residues. Germline-derived CDR1 and CDR2 are MDHEN and SYDVKM.

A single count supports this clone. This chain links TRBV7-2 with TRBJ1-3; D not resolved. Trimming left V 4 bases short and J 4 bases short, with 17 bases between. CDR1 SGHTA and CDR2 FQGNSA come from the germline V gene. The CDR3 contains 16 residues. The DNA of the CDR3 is TGTGCCAGCAGCTCAACCTGGTCCCTGGGGGGAAACACCATATATTTT. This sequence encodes CASSSTWSLGGNTIYF.

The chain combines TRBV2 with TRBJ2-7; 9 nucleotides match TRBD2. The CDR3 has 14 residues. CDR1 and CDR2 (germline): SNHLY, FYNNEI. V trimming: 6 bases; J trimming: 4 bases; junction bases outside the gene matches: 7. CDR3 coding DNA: TGTGCCAGCAGGAAAGCGGGGGGTATGTACGAGCAGTACTTC. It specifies CASRKAGGMYEQYF.

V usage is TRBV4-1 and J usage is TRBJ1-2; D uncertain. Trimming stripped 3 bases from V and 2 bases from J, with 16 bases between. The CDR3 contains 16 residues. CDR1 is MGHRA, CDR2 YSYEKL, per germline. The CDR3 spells CASSQPLAGSNYGYTF. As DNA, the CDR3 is TGCGCCAGCAGCCAGCCTCTGGCAGGTTCGAACTATGGCTACACCTTC.

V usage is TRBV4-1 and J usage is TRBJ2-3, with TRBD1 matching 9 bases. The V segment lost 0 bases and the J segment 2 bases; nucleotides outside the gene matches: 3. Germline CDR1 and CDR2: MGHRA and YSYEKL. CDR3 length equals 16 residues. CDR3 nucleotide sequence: TGCGCCAGCAGCCAAGAAAGGACAGGGGACACAGATACGCAGTATTTT. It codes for CASSQERTGDTDTQYF.

CDR3 in DNA: TGTGCCAGCTCGGCGGCTTATGCTTCTGGAAACACCATATATTTT. The encoded protein is CASSAAYASGNTIYF. This rearrangement joins TRBV6-5 to TRBJ1-3; D unclear. Germline V CDR1 and CDR2: MNHEY, SVGAGI. V lost 8 bases to trimming and J lost 1 base, with 15 bases between them. The CDR3 sequence is 15 residues long.

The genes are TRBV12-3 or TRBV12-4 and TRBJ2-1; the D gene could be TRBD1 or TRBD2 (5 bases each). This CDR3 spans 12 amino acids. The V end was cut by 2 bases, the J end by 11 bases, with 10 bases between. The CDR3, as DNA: TGTGCCAGCAGTTTAAGCCAGGGACAGCAGTTCTTC. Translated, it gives CASSLSQGQQFF.

CDR3 coding DNA: TGTGCCAGCAGTCAGATGAGCTTCTATGGCTACACCTTC. The encoded protein is CASSQMSFYGYTF. The chain recombines TRBV4-2 with TRBJ1-2, with no clear D. CDR1 LGHNA and CDR2 YNFKEQ come from the germline V gene. V gave up 6 bases and J gave up 4 bases, with 12 bases separating them. The CDR3 has 13 residues.

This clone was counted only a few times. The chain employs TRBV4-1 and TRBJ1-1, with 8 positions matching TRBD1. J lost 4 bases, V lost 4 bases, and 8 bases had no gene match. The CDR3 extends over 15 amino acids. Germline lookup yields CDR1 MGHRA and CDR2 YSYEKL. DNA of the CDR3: TGCGCCAGCAGCCCCACGACAGGGGTGGGCACTGAAGCTTTCTTT. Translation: CASSPTTGVGTEAFF.

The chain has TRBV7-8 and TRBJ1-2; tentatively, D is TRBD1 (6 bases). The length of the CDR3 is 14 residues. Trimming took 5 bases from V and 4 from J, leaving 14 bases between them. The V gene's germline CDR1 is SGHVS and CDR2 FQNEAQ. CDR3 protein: CASSINAGVYGYTF. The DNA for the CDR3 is TGTGCCAGCAGCATAAATGCAGGGGTCTATGGCTACACCTTC.

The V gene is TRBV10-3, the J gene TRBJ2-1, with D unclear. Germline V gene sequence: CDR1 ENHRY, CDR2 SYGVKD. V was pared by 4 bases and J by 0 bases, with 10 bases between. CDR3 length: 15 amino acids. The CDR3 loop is CAISARTDSYNEQFF. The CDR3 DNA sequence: TGTGCCATCAGTGCCCGGACGGACTCCTACAATGAGCAGTTCTTC.